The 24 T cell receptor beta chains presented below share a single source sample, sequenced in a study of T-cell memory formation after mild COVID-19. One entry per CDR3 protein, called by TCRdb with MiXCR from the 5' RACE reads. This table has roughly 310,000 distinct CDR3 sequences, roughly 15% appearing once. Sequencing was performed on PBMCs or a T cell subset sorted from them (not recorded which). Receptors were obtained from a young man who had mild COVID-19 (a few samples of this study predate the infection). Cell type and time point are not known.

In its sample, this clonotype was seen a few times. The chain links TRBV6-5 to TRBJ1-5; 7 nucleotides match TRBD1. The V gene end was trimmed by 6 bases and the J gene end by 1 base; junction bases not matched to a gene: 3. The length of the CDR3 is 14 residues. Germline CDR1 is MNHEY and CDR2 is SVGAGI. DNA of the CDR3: TGTGCCAGCAGATTACAGGGGAGCAATCAGCCCCAGCATTTT. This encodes CASRLQGSNQPQHF.

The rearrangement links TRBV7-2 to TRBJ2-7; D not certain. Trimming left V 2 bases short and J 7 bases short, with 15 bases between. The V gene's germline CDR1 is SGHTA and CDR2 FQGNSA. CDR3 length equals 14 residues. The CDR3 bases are TGTGCCAGCAGCTTATTTATCCGTCCGCGGGAGCAGTACTTC. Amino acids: CASSLFIRPREQYF.

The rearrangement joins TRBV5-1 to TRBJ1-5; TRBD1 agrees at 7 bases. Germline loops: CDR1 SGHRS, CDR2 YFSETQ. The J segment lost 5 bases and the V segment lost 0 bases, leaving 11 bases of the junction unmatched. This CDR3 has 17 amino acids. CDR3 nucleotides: TGCGCCAGCAGCTTGGGGGACAGACCTCGAGAAGATCAGCCCCAGCATTTT. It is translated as CASSLGDRPREDQPQHF. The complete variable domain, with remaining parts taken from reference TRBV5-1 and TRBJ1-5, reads KAGVTQTPRYLIKTRGQQVTLSCSPISGHRSVSWYQQTPGQGLQFLFEYFSETQRNKGNFPGRFSGRQFSNSRSEMNVSTLELGDSALYLCASSLGDRPREDQPQHFGDGTRLSIL.

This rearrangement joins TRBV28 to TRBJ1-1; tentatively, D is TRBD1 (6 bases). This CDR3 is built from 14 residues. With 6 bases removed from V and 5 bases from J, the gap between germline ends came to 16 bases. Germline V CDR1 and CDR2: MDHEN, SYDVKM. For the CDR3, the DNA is TGTGCCAGCAGACCCGGACAGAGGTGGACTGAAGCTTTCTTT. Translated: CASRPGQRWTEAFF.

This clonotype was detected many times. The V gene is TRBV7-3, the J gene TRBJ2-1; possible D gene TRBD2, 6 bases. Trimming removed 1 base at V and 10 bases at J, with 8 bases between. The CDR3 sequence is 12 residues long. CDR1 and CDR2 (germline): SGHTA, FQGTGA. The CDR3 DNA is TGTGCCAGCAGCTTAAGCGGGGACGAGCAGTTCTTC. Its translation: CASSLSGDEQFF.

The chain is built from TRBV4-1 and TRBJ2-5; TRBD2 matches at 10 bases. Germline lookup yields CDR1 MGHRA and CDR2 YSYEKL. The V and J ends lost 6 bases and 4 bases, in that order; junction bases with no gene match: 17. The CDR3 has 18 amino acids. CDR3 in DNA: TGCGCCAGCAGTCGGACTCACTTAAGCGGGGGGGCACGAGAGACCCAGTACTTC. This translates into CASSRTHLSGGARETQYF.

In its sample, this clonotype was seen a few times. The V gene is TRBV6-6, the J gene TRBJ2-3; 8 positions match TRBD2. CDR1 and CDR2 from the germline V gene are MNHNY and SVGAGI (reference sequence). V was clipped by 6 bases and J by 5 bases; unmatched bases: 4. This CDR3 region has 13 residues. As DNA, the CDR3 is TGTGCCAGCAGCGGGGGGGGGGAAGATACGCAGTATTTT. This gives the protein CASSGGGEDTQYF.

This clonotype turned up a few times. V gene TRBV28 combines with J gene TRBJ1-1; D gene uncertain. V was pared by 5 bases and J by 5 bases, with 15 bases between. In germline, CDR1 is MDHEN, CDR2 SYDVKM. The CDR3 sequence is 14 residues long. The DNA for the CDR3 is TGTGCCAGCAGTCTACCCAATGCAGTAACTGAAGCTTTCTTT. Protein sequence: CASSLPNAVTEAFF.

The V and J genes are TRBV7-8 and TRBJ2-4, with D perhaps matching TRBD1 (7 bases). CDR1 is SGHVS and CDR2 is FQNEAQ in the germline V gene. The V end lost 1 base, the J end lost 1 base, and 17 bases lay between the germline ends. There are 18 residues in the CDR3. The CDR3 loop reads CASSLGPGGSVAKNIQYF. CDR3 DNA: TGTGCCAGCAGCTTAGGGCCAGGGGGGAGTGTTGCCAAAAACATTCAGTACTTC. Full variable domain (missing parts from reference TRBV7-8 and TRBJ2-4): GAGVSQSPRYKVAKRGQDVALRCDPISGHVSLFWYQQALGQGPEFLTYFQNEAQLDKSGLPSDRFFAERPEGSVSTLKIQRTQQEDSAVYLCASSLGPGGSVAKNIQYFGAGTRLSVL.

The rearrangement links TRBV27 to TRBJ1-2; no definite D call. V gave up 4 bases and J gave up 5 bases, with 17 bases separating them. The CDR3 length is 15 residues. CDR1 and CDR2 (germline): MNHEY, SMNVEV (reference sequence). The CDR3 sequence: CASSSRLRVPYGYTF. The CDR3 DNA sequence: TGTGCCAGCAGTTCAAGGCTCCGGGTCCCATATGGCTACACCTTC.

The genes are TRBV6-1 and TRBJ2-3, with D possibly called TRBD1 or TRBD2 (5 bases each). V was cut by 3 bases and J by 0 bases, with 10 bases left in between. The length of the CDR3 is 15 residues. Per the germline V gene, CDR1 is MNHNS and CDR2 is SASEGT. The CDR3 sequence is CASSDEGPSTDTQYF. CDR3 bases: TGTGCCAGCAGTGATGAGGGGCCGAGCACAGATACGCAGTATTTT.

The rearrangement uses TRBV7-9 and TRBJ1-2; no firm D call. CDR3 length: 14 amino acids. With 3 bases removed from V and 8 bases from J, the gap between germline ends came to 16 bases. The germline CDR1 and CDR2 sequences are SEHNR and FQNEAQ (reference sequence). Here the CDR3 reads CASSFEDPVWGYTF. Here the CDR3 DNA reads TGTGCCAGCAGCTTTGAGGACCCTGTATGGGGCTACACCTTC.

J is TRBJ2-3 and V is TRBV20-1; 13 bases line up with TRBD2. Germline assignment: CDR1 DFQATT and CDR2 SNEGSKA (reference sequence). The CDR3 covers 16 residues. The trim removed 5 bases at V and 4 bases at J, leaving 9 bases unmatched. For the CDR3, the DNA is TGCAGTGCTGGGACACTAGCGGGGGGGTCCGCAGATACGCAGTATTTT. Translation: CSAGTLAGGSADTQYF.

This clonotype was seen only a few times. The CDR3 spells CASSDRESDRGNEQFF. The DNA of the CDR3 is TGTGCCAGCAGTGATCGGGAAAGCGATAGGGGCAATGAGCAGTTCTTC. V gene TRBV6-1 combines with J gene TRBJ2-1; D possibly matches TRBD1 or TRBD2 (5 bases each). Germline V gene lookup returns CDR1 MNHNS and CDR2 SASEGT. Trimming took off 3 bases at V and 6 bases at J, with 18 bases between the two ends. CDR3 length equals 16 residues.

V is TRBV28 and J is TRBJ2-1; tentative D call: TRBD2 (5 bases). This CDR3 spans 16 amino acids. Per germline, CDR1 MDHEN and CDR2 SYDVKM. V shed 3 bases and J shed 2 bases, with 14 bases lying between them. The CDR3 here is CASSLSLAATYNEQFF. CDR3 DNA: TGTGCCAGCAGTTTGTCGCTAGCCGCGACCTACAATGAGCAGTTCTTC.

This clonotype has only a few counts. The CDR3, as DNA: TGCGCCAGCAGCCAAGACTTTGGACGGCACAATGAAAAACTGTTTTTT. Translating gives CASSQDFGRHNEKLFF. V gene TRBV4-3 combines with J gene TRBJ1-4; D unclear. Trimming left V 0 bases short and J 5 bases short, with 13 bases between. Germline values: CDR1 LGHNA, CDR2 YSLEER. The CDR3 length is 16 residues.

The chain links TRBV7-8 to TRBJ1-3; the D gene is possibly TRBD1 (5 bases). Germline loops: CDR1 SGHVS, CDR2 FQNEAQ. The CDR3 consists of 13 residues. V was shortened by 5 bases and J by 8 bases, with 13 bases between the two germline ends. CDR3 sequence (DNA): TGTGCCAGCAGCCGGTCCGGGGGGGACACCATATATTTT. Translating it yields CASSRSGGDTIYF.

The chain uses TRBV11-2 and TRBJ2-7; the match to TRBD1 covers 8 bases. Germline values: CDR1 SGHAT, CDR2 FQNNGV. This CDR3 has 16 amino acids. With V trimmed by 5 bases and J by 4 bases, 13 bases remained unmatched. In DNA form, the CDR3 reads TGTGCCAGCAGCCGACTCACCGGACAGGGACCGTACGAGCAGTACTTC. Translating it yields CASSRLTGQGPYEQYF.

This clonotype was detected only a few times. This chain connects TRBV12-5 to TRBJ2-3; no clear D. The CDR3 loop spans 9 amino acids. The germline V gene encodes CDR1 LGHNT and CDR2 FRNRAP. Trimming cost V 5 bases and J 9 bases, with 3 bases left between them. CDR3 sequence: CASGPTQYF. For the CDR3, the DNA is TGTGCTAGTGGTCCGACGCAGTATTTT.

The DNA for the CDR3 is TGTGCCAGCAGCTTCCATCAGGGGAACACCGGGGAGCTGTTTTTT. Its protein product is CASSFHQGNTGELFF. The chain is built from TRBV5-4 and TRBJ2-2; the D gene is possibly TRBD1 (5 bases). V lost 2 bases and J lost 1, with 9 bases in between. The CDR3 has 15 amino acids. Germline assignment: CDR1 SGHNT and CDR2 YYREEE (reference sequence).

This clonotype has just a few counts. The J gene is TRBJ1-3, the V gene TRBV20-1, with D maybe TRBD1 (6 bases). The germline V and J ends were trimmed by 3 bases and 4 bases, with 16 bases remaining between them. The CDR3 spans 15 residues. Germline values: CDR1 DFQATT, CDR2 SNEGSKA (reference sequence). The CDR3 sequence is CSASFGGPKGNTIYF. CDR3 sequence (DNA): TGCAGTGCTAGCTTCGGGGGGCCTAAAGGAAACACCATATATTTT.

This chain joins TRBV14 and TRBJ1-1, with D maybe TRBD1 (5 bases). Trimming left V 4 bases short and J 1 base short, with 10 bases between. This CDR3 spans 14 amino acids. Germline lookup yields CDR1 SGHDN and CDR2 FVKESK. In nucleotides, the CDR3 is TGTGCCAGCAGCCCCTGGGGGACGAACACTGAAGCTTTCTTT. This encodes CASSPWGTNTEAFF.

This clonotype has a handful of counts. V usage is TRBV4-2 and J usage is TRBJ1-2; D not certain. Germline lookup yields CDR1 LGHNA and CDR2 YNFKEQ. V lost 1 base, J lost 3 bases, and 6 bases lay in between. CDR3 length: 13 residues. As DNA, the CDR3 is TGTGCCAGCAGCCAAGCCACTGACTATGGCTACACCTTC. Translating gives CASSQATDYGYTF.

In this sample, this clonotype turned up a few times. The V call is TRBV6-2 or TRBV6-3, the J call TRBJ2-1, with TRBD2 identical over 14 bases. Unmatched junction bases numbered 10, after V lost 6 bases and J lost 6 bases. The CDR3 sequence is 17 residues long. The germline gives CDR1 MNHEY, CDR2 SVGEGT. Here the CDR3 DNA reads TGTGCCAGCAGCTCACACCGGACTAGCGGGGGGACCAATGAGCAGTTCTTC. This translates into CASSSHRTSGGTNEQFF.